This T cell receptor (beta chain) was profiled in a study of blood T cell repertoires in COVID-19. At the level of the study: Sites across the United States, Italy and Spain contributed samples from acute and convalescent COVID-19.

V shed 6 bases, J shed 1 base, and the junction held 5 bases outside the gene matches. The germline V gene has CDR1 SNHLY and CDR2 FYNNEI. The CDR3 spans 14 residues. Data came from immunoSEQ multiplex PCR; TCRdb stores just in-frame clones and leaves some out. The table has hundreds of thousands of clones, roughly nine tenths seen once. The sequence was obtained from a woman in her fifties or sixties in a cohort exposed to, infected with or recovered from COVID-19 (not recorded which). The sample taken for sequencing was PBMCs or T cells enriched from blood (not recorded which). The chain uses TRBV2 and TRBJ2-7, with TRBD1 matching over 8 bases. CDR3 residues: CASRPGQASYEQYF. As DNA, the CDR3 is TGTGCCAGCAGGCCGGGACAGGCATCCTACGAGCAGTACTTC.